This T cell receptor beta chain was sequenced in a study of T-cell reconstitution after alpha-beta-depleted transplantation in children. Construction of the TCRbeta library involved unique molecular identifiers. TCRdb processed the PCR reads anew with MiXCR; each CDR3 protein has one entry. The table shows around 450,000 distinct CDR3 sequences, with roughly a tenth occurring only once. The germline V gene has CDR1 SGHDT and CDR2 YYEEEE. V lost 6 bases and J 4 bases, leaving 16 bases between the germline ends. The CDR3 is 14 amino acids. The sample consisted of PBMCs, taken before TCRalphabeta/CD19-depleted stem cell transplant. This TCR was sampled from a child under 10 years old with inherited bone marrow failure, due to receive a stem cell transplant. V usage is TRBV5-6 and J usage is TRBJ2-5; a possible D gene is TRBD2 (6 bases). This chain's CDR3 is CASTLLTGGETQYF. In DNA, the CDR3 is TGTGCCAGCACCCTGCTCACCGGGGGAGAGACCCAGTACTTC.